These 7 T cell receptor beta chains were all obtained from the same sample, sequenced in a study of somatic mutations in cytotoxic T cells in rheumatoid arthritis. The assay was immunoSEQ multiplex PCR, and TCRdb's table has in-frame clones only and misses some. The sample lists 4,500 to 5,000 clones, around 80% seen once, with more than 35% in the top ten. Sequenced material: CD8+ T cells sorted from blood. These receptor sequences come from a man between 65 and 85 years old with rheumatoid arthritis.

V is TRBV10-3 and J is TRBJ1-2; D is possibly TRBD1 (5 bases). V was cut by 0 bases and J by 8 bases, with 13 bases left in between. The CDR3 extends over 14 amino acids. Germline CDR1 ENHRY, CDR2 SYGVKD. CDR3 sequence: CAISESNGGWGYTF. Here the CDR3 DNA reads TGTGCCATCAGTGAGTCGAACGGGGGATGGGGCTACACCTTC.

CDR3 residues: CASSYSDRVLTYEQYF. CDR3 coding DNA: TGTGCCAGCAGTTACTCGGACAGGGTCTTGACCTACGAGCAGTACTTC. This sequence joins TRBV6-5 and TRBJ2-7; TRBD1 matches 8 bases. From germline, CDR1 is MNHEY and CDR2 SVGAGI. This CDR3 contains 16 residues. The V and J ends lost 0 bases and 2 bases, in that order; junction bases with no gene match: 6.

The chain combines TRBV14 with TRBJ2-1, with 10 bases matching TRBD2. There are 17 residues in the CDR3. Germline CDR1 SGHDN, CDR2 FVKESK. Trimming cost V 0 bases and J 7 bases; bases outside gene matches: 9. This CDR3 is CASSQDIASGSMNEQFF. CDR3 bases: TGTGCCAGCAGCCAAGATATCGCTAGCGGGAGTATGAATGAGCAGTTCTTC.

The chain combines TRBV6-6 with TRBJ1-2, with D perhaps matching TRBD1 (5 bases). The CDR3 runs 14 residues. Deletions cut 11 bases from V and 1 base from J, with 17 bases between. Germline lookup yields CDR1 MNHNY and CDR2 SVGAGI (reference sequence). CDR3 protein: CACSLTVFNYGYTF. The CDR3, as DNA: TGTGCCTGTTCTTTGACAGTCTTTAACTATGGCTACACCTTC.

The chain uses TRBV27 and TRBJ1-5; 7 bases are shared with TRBD1. Germline-derived CDR1 and CDR2 are MNHEY and SMNVEV (reference sequence). The CDR3 runs 16 residues. V was pared by 6 bases and J by 0 bases, with 8 bases of the junction left unmatched. The CDR3 sequence: CASRRGTVGSNQPQHF. The CDR3 DNA follows: TGTGCCAGCAGGAGGGGGACAGTGGGTAGCAATCAGCCCCAGCATTTT.

This rearrangement joins TRBV5-4 to TRBJ2-2, with D perhaps matching TRBD1 (6 bases). Germline V CDR1 and CDR2: SGHNT, YYREEE (reference sequence). Trimming left V 0 bases short and J 6 bases short, with 9 bases between. The CDR3 runs 14 residues. The CDR3: CASSLAGAPGELFF. The CDR3 bases are TGTGCCAGCAGCTTGGCAGGGGCCCCCGGGGAGCTGTTTTTT.

The rearrangement links TRBV19 to TRBJ2-3; D may be TRBD2 (6 bases). Trimming stripped 3 bases from V and 5 bases from J, with 9 bases between. This CDR3 comprises 13 residues. Germline CDR1 reads LNHDA; CDR2 reads SQIVND (reference sequence). In nucleotides, the CDR3 is TGTGCCAGTAGTATGGGGGGTTTAGATACGCAGTATTTT. Protein: CASSMGGLDTQYF. Variable domain in full (rest from reference TRBV19 and TRBJ2-3): DGGITQSPKYLFRKEGQNVTLSCEQNLNHDAMYWYRQDPGQGLRLIYYSQIVNDFQKGDIAEGYSVSREKKESFPLTVTSAQKNPTAFYLCASSMGGLDTQYFGPGTRLTVL.